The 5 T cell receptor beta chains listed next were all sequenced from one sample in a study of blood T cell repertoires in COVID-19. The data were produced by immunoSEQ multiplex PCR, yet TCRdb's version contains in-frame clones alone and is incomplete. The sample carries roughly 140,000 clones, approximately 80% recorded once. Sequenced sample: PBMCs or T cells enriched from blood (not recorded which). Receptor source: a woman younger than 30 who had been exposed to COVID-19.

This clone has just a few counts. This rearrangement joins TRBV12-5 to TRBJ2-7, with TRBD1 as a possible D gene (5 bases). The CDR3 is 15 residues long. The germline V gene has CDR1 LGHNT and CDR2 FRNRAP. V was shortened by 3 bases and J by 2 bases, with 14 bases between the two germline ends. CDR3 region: CASGLRMTATYEQYF. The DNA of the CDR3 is TGTGCTAGTGGTTTAAGAATGACAGCTACCTACGAGCAGTACTTC.

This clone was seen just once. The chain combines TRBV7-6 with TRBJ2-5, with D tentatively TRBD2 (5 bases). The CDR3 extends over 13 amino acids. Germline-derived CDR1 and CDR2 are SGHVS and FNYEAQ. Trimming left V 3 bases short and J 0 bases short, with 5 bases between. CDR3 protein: CASSFGNQETQYF. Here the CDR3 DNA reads TGTGCCAGCAGCTTCGGGAACCAAGAGACCCAGTACTTC.

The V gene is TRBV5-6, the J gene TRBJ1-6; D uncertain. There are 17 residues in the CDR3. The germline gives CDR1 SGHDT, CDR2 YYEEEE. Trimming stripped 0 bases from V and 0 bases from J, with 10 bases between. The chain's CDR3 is CASSLVDASSYNSPLHF. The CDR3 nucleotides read TGTGCCAGCAGCTTGGTCGATGCTAGCTCCTATAATTCACCCCTCCACTTT. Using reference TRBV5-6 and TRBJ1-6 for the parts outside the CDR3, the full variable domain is DAGVTQSPTHLIKTRGQQVTLRCSPKSGHDTVSWYQQALGQGPQFIFQYYEEEERQRGNFPDRFSGHQFPNYSSELNVNALLLGDSALYLCASSLVDASSYNSPLHFGNGTRLTVT.

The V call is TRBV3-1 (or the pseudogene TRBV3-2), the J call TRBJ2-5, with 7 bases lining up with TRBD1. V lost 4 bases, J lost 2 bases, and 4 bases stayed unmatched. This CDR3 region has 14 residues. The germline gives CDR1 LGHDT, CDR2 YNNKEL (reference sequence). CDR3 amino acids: CASSPQGRQETQYF. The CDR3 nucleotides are TGTGCCAGCAGCCCACAGGGGCGGCAAGAGACCCAGTACTTC.

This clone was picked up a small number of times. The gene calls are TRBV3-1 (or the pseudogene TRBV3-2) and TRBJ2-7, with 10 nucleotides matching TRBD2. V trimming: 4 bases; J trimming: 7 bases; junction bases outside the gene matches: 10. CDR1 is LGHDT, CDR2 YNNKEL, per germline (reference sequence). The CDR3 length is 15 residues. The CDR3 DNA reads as TGTGCCAGCAGCCGCCTACTAGCGGGACGTTTGGAGCAGTACTTC. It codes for CASSRLLAGRLEQYF.